This T cell receptor beta chain comes out of a study of tumor-infiltrating lymphocytes in primary liver carcinoma. The CDR3 sequence is 15 residues long. Germline loops: CDR1 SGHNT, CDR2 YENEEA. The study co-extracted DNA and RNA from 20-30 mg of unsorted bulk tissue. Patients underwent resection of primary liver carcinoma. Starting material of about 480 ng total RNA yielded TCR beta cDNA via a constant-region primer. Library construction for TCR beta comprised three nested multiplex PCR rounds performed with slightly modified ARM-PCR. In the first two PCR rounds, TRBV1-TRBV30 forward primers were paired with a C-beta reverse primer, and each round lasted roughly 9 cycles. TCRdb re-derived calls from the multiplex PCR reads in MiXCR, one entry per CDR3 protein. The sample has fewer than 80,000 distinct CDR3 sequences; roughly two thirds are singletons. On this clonotype itself: One end of the junction fails to match germline, which may point to a read error.

Specimen: tumor-adjacent normal liver tissue. The receptor's source is a man aged 40-55 years with primary liver carcinoma and hepatitis B virus infection. The V gene is TRBV11-3, the J gene TRBJ2-2; a possible D gene is TRBD2 (7 bases). CDR3 sequence reads: CDSSHGGPNTGELFF. Written as DNA, the CDR3 is TGCGACAGCAGCCACGGGGGGCCAAACACCGGGGAGCTGTTTTTT.